This T cell receptor beta chain was retrieved from a study of shared clonotypes between healthy human individuals. For the study at large: A donor's plate count was three for CD4 naive and three for CD4 memory; CD8 naive had two and CD8 memory one. General study findings and limits: Non-shared clonotypes were found to have lower generation probabilities than the clonotypes that were shared by all four of the sorted-subset donors.

Genomic DNA of each subset was evenly split across several immunoSEQ plates. Only in-frame clones appear in the TCRdb table, and some are missing; sequencing was by immunoSEQ multiplex PCR. The data show approximately 1.5 million clones, nearly 99% seen once. CD45RA+ naive and CD45RA-negative memory subsets were separated from CD4+ cells. As to this clone: Antigen: not known.

Sequenced: naive CD4+ T cells sorted from blood. The subset is: CD45RA+ positively selected. The clonotype comes from a man under 40 in good health.

The CDR3 DNA reads as TGCGCCAGCAGCCAAGATACTCACCGAGGACAGGGAGGGGAAAAACTGTTTTTT. Its protein is CASSQDTHRGQGGEKLFF. V usage is TRBV4-1 and J usage is TRBJ1-4, with 8 bases aligning to TRBD1. V dropped 0 bases and J dropped 8; count of bases not matched to a gene: 14. The germline CDR1 and CDR2 sequences are MGHRA and YSYEKL. The CDR3 is 18 residues long.